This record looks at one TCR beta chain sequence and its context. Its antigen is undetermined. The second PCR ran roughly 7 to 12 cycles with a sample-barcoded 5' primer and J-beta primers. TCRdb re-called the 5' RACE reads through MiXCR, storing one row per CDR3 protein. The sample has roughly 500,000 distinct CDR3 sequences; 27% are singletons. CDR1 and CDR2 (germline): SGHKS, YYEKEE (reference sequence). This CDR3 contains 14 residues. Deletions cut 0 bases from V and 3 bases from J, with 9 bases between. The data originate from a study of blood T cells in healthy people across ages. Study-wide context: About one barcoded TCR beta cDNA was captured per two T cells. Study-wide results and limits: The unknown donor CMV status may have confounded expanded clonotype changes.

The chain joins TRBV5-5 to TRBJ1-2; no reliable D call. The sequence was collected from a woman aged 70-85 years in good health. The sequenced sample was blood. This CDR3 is CASSLAPADYGYTF. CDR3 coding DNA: TGTGCCAGCAGCTTGGCCCCAGCGGACTATGGCTACACCTTC.